The 25 T cell receptor beta chains listed next were all sequenced from one sample in a study of T-cell reconstitution after alpha-beta-depleted transplantation in children. The library targeted TCRbeta and was prepared with unique molecular identifiers. TCRdb reprocessed the PCR reads via MiXCR and lists one record per CDR3 protein. The data show around 530,000 distinct CDR3 sequences, 32% seen once. The sample here was PBMCs from the stem cell graft donor, taken from the stem cell graft. The receptors come from a human donor who donated a stem cell graft to a child with aplastic anemia.

A few counts support this clonotype. The genes are TRBV30 and TRBJ2-3, with D possibly TRBD2 on 6 matching bases. The length of the CDR3 is 14 residues. CDR1 GTSNPN and CDR2 SVGIG come from the germline V gene (reference sequence). With 0 bases removed from V and 5 bases from J, the gap between germline ends came to 12 bases. CDR3 region: CAWSVPTSLDTQYF. Written as DNA, the CDR3 is TGTGCCTGGAGTGTTCCAACTAGCCTAGATACGCAGTATTTT.

This clonotype was seen a few times. The rearrangement joins TRBV20-1 to TRBJ2-7; TRBD2 matches at 13 bases. The CDR3 runs to 13 residues. Per germline, CDR1 DFQATT and CDR2 SNEGSKA (reference sequence). After removal of 6 bases from V and 12 bases from J, the junction contained 11 bases not matched to a gene. CDR3 loop: CSALLAGGPKPYF. CDR3 DNA sequence: TGCAGTGCGTTACTAGCGGGAGGGCCCAAGCCGTACTTC.

This clonotype was found a few times. V gene TRBV25-1 combines with J gene TRBJ2-5; 7 bases line up with TRBD1. The trim removed 5 bases at V and 5 bases at J, leaving 11 bases unmatched. Germline V gives CDR1 MGHDK, CDR2 SYGVNS. The CDR3 runs 15 residues. As DNA, the CDR3 is TGTGCCAGCAGTTACAACAGGGGTTATGCGGAGACCCAGTACTTC. It is translated as CASSYNRGYAETQYF.

The chain employs TRBV5-1 and TRBJ2-3, with D uncertain. Germline CDR1 SGHRS, CDR2 YFSETQ. This CDR3 is built from 15 residues. The V end lost 0 bases, the J end lost 5 bases, and 13 bases lay between the germline ends. This CDR3 reads CASSLARAPGDTQYF. The CDR3 region has the DNA TGCGCCAGCAGCTTGGCCCGGGCGCCTGGAGATACGCAGTATTTT.

In this sample, this clonotype turned up a few times. The rearrangement uses TRBV5-1 and TRBJ2-5; no definite D call. CDR3 size: 14 residues. Germline assignment: CDR1 SGHRS and CDR2 YFSETQ. The V and J ends lost 2 bases and 4 bases respectively, with 12 bases between them. CDR3 sequence reads: CASSFQGVGETQYF. The CDR3 DNA follows: TGCGCCAGCAGCTTCCAAGGAGTTGGAGAGACCCAGTACTTC.

This clonotype was seen a few times. The chain couples TRBV7-2 to TRBJ2-1; 9 bases line up with TRBD2. CDR1 and CDR2 (germline): SGHTA, FQGNSA. V dropped 6 bases and J dropped 1; count of bases not matched to a gene: 16. This CDR3 comprises 19 residues. CDR3 amino acids: CASSFSGSVSSGSYNEQFF. The CDR3 DNA follows: TGTGCCAGCAGTTTTAGCGGGAGCGTTTCTTCCGGTTCCTACAATGAGCAGTTCTTC.

The rearrangement uses TRBV29-1 and TRBJ2-7, with TRBD1 as a possible D gene (5 bases). Germline CDR1 SQVTM, CDR2 ANQGSEA. The CDR3 contains 14 residues. The ends were cut back, 2 bases at V and 4 bases at J, with 15 bases in the middle. The CDR3 reads CSVEPDKPPYEQYF. In DNA, the CDR3 is TGCAGCGTTGAACCGGACAAGCCCCCTTACGAGCAGTACTTC.

This clonotype has only a few counts. This chain's CDR3 is CASGLVLNTGELFF. CDR3 coding DNA: TGTGCTAGTGGTTTGGTATTGAACACCGGGGAGCTGTTTTTT. The chain couples TRBV12-5 to TRBJ2-2, with D uncertain. Trimming stripped 0 bases from V and 1 base from J, with 3 bases between. The CDR3 is made up of 14 amino acids. CDR1 and CDR2 from the germline V gene are LGHNT and FRNRAP.

In this sample, this clonotype turned up many times. This chain links TRBV7-2 with TRBJ2-3; D is unclear. The germline V and J ends were trimmed by 2 bases and 3 bases, with 9 bases remaining between them. CDR1 and CDR2 (germline): SGHTA, FQGNSA. The CDR3 has 14 residues. The CDR3 nucleotides are TGTGCCAGCAGCTTATCAGCCCGTACAGATACGCAGTATTTT. It codes for CASSLSARTDTQYF.

V is TRBV27 and J is TRBJ1-5; tentatively, D is TRBD1 (6 bases). This CDR3 is built from 15 residues. V lost 6 bases and J lost 2, with 14 bases in between. Germline lookup yields CDR1 MNHEY and CDR2 SMNVEV (reference sequence). In nucleotides, the CDR3 is TGTGCCAGCAGGCGAGGGGGAAGGGGCAATCAGCCCCAGCATTTT. It yields the protein CASRRGGRGNQPQHF.

The V call is TRBV20-1, the J call TRBJ2-7; D gene uncertain. V was clipped by 2 bases and J by 5 bases, with 16 bases between them. Per germline, CDR1 DFQATT and CDR2 SNEGSKA (reference sequence). The CDR3 length is 14 residues. The DNA for the CDR3 is TGCAGTGCTAGAAGTACCCAGAATATCAACGAGCAGTACGTC. Translating gives CSARSTQNINEQYV.

This chain joins TRBV15 and TRBJ1-3; 7 bases line up with TRBD1. V gave up 5 bases and J gave up 0 bases; unmatched junction bases: 13. The germline V gene encodes CDR1 LNHNV and CDR2 YYDKDF (reference sequence). The CDR3 is made up of 18 amino acids. The CDR3 DNA reads as TGTGCCACCAGCGGAGGCGGAGAGGGGACAGTCTCTGGAAACACCATATATTTT. Amino acid sequence: CATSGGGEGTVSGNTIYF.

This clonotype was counted between two and nine times. The rearrangement uses TRBV14 and TRBJ2-3; TRBD2 agrees at 13 bases. The trim removed 5 bases at V and 5 bases at J, leaving 7 bases unmatched. The CDR3 runs to 16 residues. Germline V gene data show CDR1 as SGHDN and CDR2 as FVKESK. CDR3 nucleotide sequence: TGTGCCAGCAGCACCCCGGGACTAGCGGGACTAGATACGCAGTATTTT. Its protein is CASSTPGLAGLDTQYF.

The V gene is TRBV20-1, the J gene TRBJ2-1, with D possibly TRBD2 on 5 matching bases. The CDR3 spans 14 residues. V lost 6 bases, J lost 8 bases, and 20 bases lay in between. From germline, CDR1 is DFQATT and CDR2 SNEGSKA (reference sequence). The CDR3 region has the DNA TGCAGTGCCTCCTATCGTCCTAGCTGGGATGAGCAGTTCTTC. Protein product: CSASYRPSWDEQFF.

This clonotype showed up just a few times. This chain joins TRBV19 and TRBJ2-1, with a tentative D call TRBD2 (6 bases). CDR3 size: 12 residues. CDR1 and CDR2 from the germline V gene are LNHDA and SQIVND (reference sequence). V lost 5 bases to trimming and J lost 9 bases, with 11 bases between them. CDR3 sequence: CASSGGTLEQFF. The DNA for the CDR3 is TGTGCCAGTAGTGGCGGGACCCTTGAGCAGTTCTTC. Filled out from reference TRBV19 and TRBJ2-1, the complete variable domain reads DGGITQSPKYLFRKEGQNVTLSCEQNLNHDAMYWYRQDPGQGLRLIYYSQIVNDFQKGDIAEGYSVSREKKESFPLTVTSAQKNPTAFYLCASSGGTLEQFFGPGTRLTVL.

The chain has TRBV6-1 and TRBJ2-3, with TRBD1 matching over 7 bases. CDR1 is MNHNS, CDR2 SASEGT, per germline. With 5 bases clipped from V and 0 bases from J, the junction kept 8 bases outside the gene matches. The CDR3 sequence is 16 residues long. The CDR3 DNA reads as TGTGCCAGCAGTAGACCGACAGGGCTTAGCACAGATACGCAGTATTTT. It translates to CASSRPTGLSTDTQYF.

The genes are TRBV30 and TRBJ2-7; TRBD2 agrees at 8 bases. The CDR3 runs 15 residues. Germline CDR1 reads GTSNPN; CDR2 reads SVGIG (reference sequence). With V trimmed by 5 bases and J by 0 bases, 9 bases remained unmatched. This CDR3 reads CAWEYLSGNSYEQYV. The CDR3 bases are TGTGCCTGGGAGTATCTTAGCGGGAACTCCTACGAGCAGTACGTC.

This clonotype was seen a few times. The V call is TRBV5-1, the J call TRBJ2-2; D assignment may be TRBD1 or TRBD2 (7 bases each). Germline assignment: CDR1 SGHRS and CDR2 YFSETQ. Trimming left V 5 bases short and J 4 bases short, with 15 bases between. This CDR3 is built from 15 residues. The CDR3, as DNA: TGCGCCAGCAGGAGCGGGACAGTTTTCACCGGGGAGCTGTTTTTT. Its translation is CASRSGTVFTGELFF. Full variable domain (remainder filled in from reference TRBV5-1 and TRBJ2-2): KAGVTQTPRYLIKTRGQQVTLSCSPISGHRSVSWYQQTPGQGLQFLFEYFSETQRNKGNFPGRFSGRQFSNSRSEMNVSTLELGDSALYLCASRSGTVFTGELFFGEGSRLTVL.

This chain uses TRBV6-1 with TRBJ1-1; the D gene is possibly TRBD1 (5 bases). Looked up from germline, CDR1 is MNHNS and CDR2 is SASEGT. V was pared by 8 bases and J by 0 bases, with 13 bases between. The CDR3 loop spans 14 amino acids. The CDR3 nucleotides read TGTGCCAGCCACCGGGGGAATGTGAACACTGAAGCTTTCTTT. This gives the protein CASHRGNVNTEAFF.

Only a few counts were recorded for this clonotype. The V gene is TRBV15, the J gene TRBJ2-5, with TRBD1 matching over 12 bases. The CDR3 extends over 16 amino acids. Trimming cost V 0 bases and J 4 bases; bases outside gene matches: 3. Germline lookup yields CDR1 LNHNV and CDR2 YYDKDF (reference sequence). CDR3 amino acids: CATSRERDRGRETQYF. Written as DNA, the CDR3 is TGTGCCACCAGCAGAGAACGGGACAGGGGGCGAGAGACCCAGTACTTC.

This sequence joins TRBV27 and TRBJ1-2, with TRBD1 matching 8 bases. Germline V lookup: CDR1 MNHEY, CDR2 SMNVEV (reference sequence). The CDR3 totals 15 residues. The junction had 4 bases not matched to a gene; V was cut back by 1 base and J by 3 bases. CDR3 in DNA: TGTGCCAGCAGTTTATGGGCAGGGGGCGACTATGGCTACACCTTC. The encoded protein is CASSLWAGGDYGYTF.

V usage is TRBV6-2 or TRBV6-3 and J usage is TRBJ2-3; TRBD1 agrees at 7 bases. CDR1 and CDR2 from the germline V gene are MNHEY and SVGEGT. V shed 3 bases, J shed 3 bases, and the junction held 12 bases outside the gene matches. This CDR3 spans 17 amino acids. CDR3 protein: CASSYRVGRGSTDTQYF. CDR3 bases: TGTGCCAGCAGTTATAGAGTTGGCAGGGGGTCGACAGATACGCAGTATTTT.

This clonotype was counted between two and nine times. The J gene is TRBJ2-1, the V gene TRBV11-2; the D gene is possibly TRBD2 (6 bases). Trimming shortened V by 8 bases and J by 0 bases, and 11 bases separated the two germline ends. Per germline, CDR1 SGHAT and CDR2 FQNNGV. This CDR3 is 14 amino acids long. CDR3 in DNA: TGTGCCAGCGGGGGGACCTACTCCTACAATGAGCAGTTCTTC. It encodes CASGGTYSYNEQFF.

About this clonotype: The junction does not match germline at one end; this may be a read error. The chain combines TRBV29-1 with TRBJ2-1, with 7 nucleotides matching TRBD2. CDR3 length: 15 amino acids. Germline CDR1 is SQVTM and CDR2 is ANQGSEA. CDR3 bases: TGCAGCGTTGAGATCCGGGAGGTCTCCTGCAATGAGCAGTTCTTC. Translating gives CSVEIREVSCNEQFF.

This clonotype was observed a single time. An end of the junction differs from the germline gene, which may be a read error. This sequence joins TRBV13 and TRBJ2-1, with D uncertain. Germline CDR1 is PRHDT and CDR2 is FYEKMQ (reference sequence). This CDR3 has 15 residues. Here the CDR3 reads CASSSKLISYNDQFF. CDR3 in DNA: TGTGCCAGCAGCTCCAAGCTGATCTCCTACAATGACCAGTTCTTC.